This TCR beta chain was captured by sequencing in a study of shared clonotypes between healthy human individuals. Donors comprised healthy HIV-negative adults lacking recent acute infections or vaccinations. Nashville, Tennessee was home to all donors, each a Caucasian adult. Unsorted PBMC replicate PCRs drew on around 300 ng DNA, representing approximately 27,000 T cell genomes. Data came from immunoSEQ multiplex PCR; TCRdb stores just in-frame clones and leaves some out. The table records roughly 490,000 clones, 79% of them present only once. The length of the CDR3 is 15 residues. Trimming removed 2 bases from V and 3 bases from J, with 11 bases in between. The germline CDR1 and CDR2 sequences are GTSNPN and SVGIG (reference sequence).

Input material: PBMCs. This sequence was found in a woman aged 40-49 years in good health. Some clones in this sample may be carry-over from other donors' samples. The V and J genes are TRBV30 and TRBJ2-6; D is ambiguous. The CDR3 DNA is TGTGCCTGGAGTCCTAGGGTAGGTGGGGCCAACGTCCTGACTTTC. As protein: CAWSPRVGGANVLTF.